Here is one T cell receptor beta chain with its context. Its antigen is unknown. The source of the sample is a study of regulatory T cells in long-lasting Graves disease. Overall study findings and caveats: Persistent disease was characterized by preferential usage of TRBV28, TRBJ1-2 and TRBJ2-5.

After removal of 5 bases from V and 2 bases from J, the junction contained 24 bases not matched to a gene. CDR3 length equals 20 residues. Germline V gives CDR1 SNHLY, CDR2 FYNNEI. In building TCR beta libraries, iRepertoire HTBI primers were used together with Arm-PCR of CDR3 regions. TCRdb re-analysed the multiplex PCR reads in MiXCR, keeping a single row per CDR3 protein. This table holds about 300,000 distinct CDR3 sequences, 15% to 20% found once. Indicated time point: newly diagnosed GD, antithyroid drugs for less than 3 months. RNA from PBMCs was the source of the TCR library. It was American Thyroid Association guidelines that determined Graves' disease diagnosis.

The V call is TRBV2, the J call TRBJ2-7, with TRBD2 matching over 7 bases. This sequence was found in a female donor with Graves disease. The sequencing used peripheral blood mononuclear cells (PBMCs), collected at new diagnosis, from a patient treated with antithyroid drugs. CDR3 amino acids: CASSYWGGRESQSLAYEQYF. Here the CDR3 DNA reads TGTGCCAGCAGTTACTGGGGTGGGCGGGAGAGTCAGTCTTTGGCCTACGAGCAGTACTTC. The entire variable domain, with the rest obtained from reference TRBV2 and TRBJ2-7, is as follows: EPEVTQTPSHQVTQMGQEVILRCVPISNHLYFYWYRQILGQKVEFLVSFYNNEISEKSEIFDDQFSVERPDGSNFTLKIRSTKLEDSAMYFCASSYWGGRESQSLAYEQYFGPGTRLTVT.